The rows below give T cell receptor beta chains drawn from one sample of a study of T cell responses to AZD1222 COVID-19 vaccine. Repertoires were generated with immunoSEQ multiplex PCR, while TCRdb's copy carries only in-frame clones and drops some. The sample contains 90,000 to 150,000 clones, about 85% of which appear only once. This material consisted of peripheral blood, taken on day 0 of AZD1222 vaccination. The receptors were sampled from an adult in good health. Each CDR3 is given with its conserved first and last residue. A D gene is named only where the DNA matches it firmly.

J: TRBJ1-6
V: TRBV20-1
D: NA
DNA: TGCAGTGCTAGTGGGCGCCAGCCCTATAATTCACCCCTCCACTTT
CDR3: CSASGRQPYNSPLHF

J: TRBJ1-5
V: TRBV6-5
D: NA
DNA: TGTGCCAGCAGCTCCCTGCCCCCTAGCAATCAGCCCCAGCATTTT
CDR3: CASSSLPPSNQPQHF

J: TRBJ1-1
V: TRBV21-1
D: NA
DNA: TGTGCCAGCAGCCAGAGGGGGGGTGAGGGTGAAGCTTTCTTT
CDR3: CASSQRGGEGEAFF

J: TRBJ1-2
V: TRBV15
D: NA
DNA: TGTGCCACCAGCAACCGGGAGAACTATGGCTACACCTTC
CDR3: CATSNRENYGYTF

J: TRBJ2-1
V: TRBV7-8
D: TRBD1
DNA: TGTGCCAGCAGCTTAGGACAGGGGGACAATGAGCAGTTCTTC
CDR3: CASSLGQGDNEQFF

J: TRBJ2-7
V: TRBV19
D: TRBD1
DNA: TGTGCCAGTAGTATTGGACAGGGCGGCTACGAGCAGTACTTC
CDR3: CASSIGQGGYEQYF

J: TRBJ2-5
V: TRBV11-2
D: NA
DNA: TGTGCCAGCAGCTTGGGGCTCCGTGGAGGGACCCAGTACTTC
CDR3: CASSLGLRGGTQYF

J: TRBJ1-2
V: TRBV24-1
D: NA
DNA: TGTGCCACCAGTGACAGCTACTATGGCTACACCTTC
CDR3: CATSDSYYGYTF

J: TRBJ1-1
V: TRBV9
D: NA
DNA: TGTGCCAGCAGCCCTAGTGGGCAGAACACTGAAGCTTTCTTT
CDR3: CASSPSGQNTEAFF

J: TRBJ1-3
V: TRBV7-2
D: NA
DNA: TGTGCCAGCAGCTTAGCCGGGACGGCCCGGGGCACCATATATTTT
CDR3: CASSLAGTARGTIYF

J: TRBJ2-7
V: TRBV10-1
D: NA
DNA: TGCGCCAGCAGTGAATCCGGGACCCCCCACGAGCAGTACTTC
CDR3: CASSESGTPHEQYF

J: TRBJ1-2
V: TRBV9
D: NA
DNA: TGTGCCAGCAGCATCCGGGACGCCCACTATGGCTACACCTTC
CDR3: CASSIRDAHYGYTF

J: TRBJ1-1
V: TRBV5-1
D: NA
DNA: TGCGCCAGCAGGTTGGACCCGAACACTGAAGCTTTCTTT
CDR3: CASRLDPNTEAFF

J: TRBJ1-1
V: TRBV5-1
D: NA
DNA: TGCGCCAGCAGCTTGGCCGCAAACCGCGGCACTGAAGCTTTCTTT
CDR3: CASSLAANRGTEAFF

J: TRBJ1-2
V: TRBV15
D: NA
DNA: TGTGCCACCAGCAGAGGGGGGGACGGCAACTATGGCTACACCTTC
CDR3: CATSRGGDGNYGYTF

J: TRBJ2-1
V: TRBV28
D: TRBD2
DNA: TGTGCCACCCGACTAGCGGGAGTGGGTGAGCAGTTCTTC
CDR3: CATRLAGVGEQFF

J: TRBJ2-1
V: TRBV28
D: NA
DNA: TGTGCCAGCAGTAATCCTAGCGACAATGAGCAGTTCTTC
CDR3: CASSNPSDNEQFF